These 29 T cell receptor beta chains were all obtained from the same sample, sequenced in a study of response to subunit inactivated influenza vaccine. TCRdb used MiXCR to reprocess the RT-PCR reads, holding one entry per CDR3 protein. In the table there are about 310,000 distinct CDR3 sequences, approximately 20% of which are singletons. The sequences come from PBMCs from blood, collected about 19 months after vaccination. These receptors were collected from a man aged 50-75 years who received an inactivated influenza vaccine.

The sample holds a few counts of this clonotype. V gene TRBV28 combines with J gene TRBJ1-6; D may be TRBD1 (6 bases). The V end lost 6 bases, the J end lost 10 bases, and 16 bases lay between the germline ends. CDR3 length: 14 amino acids. Germline V gene sequence: CDR1 MDHEN, CDR2 SYDVKM. The CDR3 sequence: CASSPPGGGSPLHF. The CDR3 DNA follows: TGTGCCAGCAGCCCCCCCGGAGGGGGGTCACCCCTCCACTTT.

This clonotype was counted many times. V usage is TRBV3-1 and J usage is TRBJ1-3; 8 positions match TRBD1. CDR3 size: 16 residues. Germline V lookup: CDR1 LGHDT, CDR2 YNNKEL (reference sequence). With 2 bases clipped from V and 2 bases from J, the junction kept 5 bases outside the gene matches. The CDR3 coding sequence is TGTGCCAGCAGCCAACTTCTGACAGGGGCTGGAAACACCATATATTTT. It translates to CASSQLLTGAGNTIYF.

This clonotype was counted only a few times. The chain joins TRBV2 to TRBJ1-5, with 8 bases lining up with TRBD1. Germline-derived CDR1 and CDR2 are SNHLY and FYNNEI. J lost 2 bases, V lost 4 bases, and 7 bases had no gene match. The CDR3 is 16 amino acids. CDR3 sequence: CASSGYRGLGNQPQHF. DNA for the CDR3: TGTGCCAGCAGTGGATACAGGGGGTTGGGCAATCAGCCCCAGCATTTT.

This clonotype appeared a few times. The CDR3 DNA is TGTGCCAGCAGCTTATTTCACAAACGCAGTGGGGGCTACACCTTC. Translated, it gives CASSLFHKRSGGYTF. V and J are TRBV7-9 and TRBJ1-2; D unclear. Trimming took off 2 bases at V and 8 bases at J, with 18 bases between the two ends. The CDR3 extends over 15 amino acids. Germline V gene lookup returns CDR1 SEHNR and CDR2 FQNEAQ (reference sequence).

This rearrangement joins TRBV7-9 to TRBJ1-6; D might be TRBD1 (6 bases). The CDR3 sequence is 14 residues long. The V and J ends lost 3 bases and 7 bases respectively, with 10 bases between them. From germline, CDR1 is SEHNR and CDR2 FQNEAQ (reference sequence). The CDR3 DNA is TGTGCCAGCAGCTTGTCAGGGGTGAATTCACCCCTCCACTTT. Its translation: CASSLSGVNSPLHF.

The chain has TRBV11-2 and TRBJ2-1; TRBD2 aligns across 12 bases. From germline, CDR1 is SGHAT and CDR2 FQNNGV. The J segment lost 0 bases and the V segment lost 2 bases, leaving 5 bases of the junction unmatched. The CDR3 length is 18 residues. The CDR3 nucleotides are TGTGCCAGCAGCTTAACTAGCGGGGGGCCTAGCTCCTACAATGAGCAGTTCTTC. As protein: CASSLTSGGPSSYNEQFF.

In its sample, this clonotype was seen a few times. The chain recombines TRBV28 with TRBJ1-5; 12 bases are a match to TRBD1. Germline V gives CDR1 MDHEN, CDR2 SYDVKM. The V gene end was trimmed by 10 bases and the J gene end by 2 bases; junction bases not matched to a gene: 9. The CDR3 is 16 amino acids. DNA of the CDR3: TGTGCCACCGACGGGACAGGGGGCCGGGGCAATCAGCCCCAGCATTTT. This gives the protein CATDGTGGRGNQPQHF. Looking up the rest from reference TRBV28 and TRBJ1-5 gives the full variable domain: DVKVTQSSRYLVKRTGEKVFLECVQDMDHENMFWYRQDPGLGLRLIYFSYDVKMKEKGDIPEGYSVSREKKERFSLILESASTNQTSMYLCATDGTGGRGNQPQHFGDGTRLSIL.

V usage is TRBV5-4 and J usage is TRBJ2-1; the match to TRBD2 covers 11 bases. The germline V gene encodes CDR1 SGHNT and CDR2 YYREEE (reference sequence). The ends lost 2 bases at V and 6 bases at J; junction bases unmatched: 7. This CDR3 spans 16 amino acids. This chain's CDR3 is CASSFVAGGPGNEQFF. In nucleotides, the CDR3 is TGTGCCAGCAGCTTTGTAGCGGGGGGGCCTGGCAATGAGCAGTTCTTC.

The V and J genes are TRBV18 and TRBJ2-3, with TRBD1 identical over 10 bases. The germline gives CDR1 KGHSH, CDR2 LQKENI. This CDR3 is built from 16 residues. Losses at the gene ends were 2 bases for V and 6 bases for J; bases not matched to a gene: 8. The CDR3 sequence: CASSPSGQGVRDTQYF. The CDR3, as DNA: TGTGCCAGCTCACCATCTGGACAGGGGGTTCGGGATACGCAGTATTTT.

The CDR3 bases are TGTGCCAGCAGTTACCGGCTAGGGATAGATACGCAGTATTTT. Protein: CASSYRLGIDTQYF. J is TRBJ2-3 and V is TRBV6-5; D not certain. The CDR3 totals 14 residues. Trimming removed 2 bases from V and 5 bases from J, with 11 bases in between. Germline V gene lookup returns CDR1 MNHEY and CDR2 SVGAGI.

This clonotype was counted a few times. CDR3 protein: CSASSLAGDLETQYF. The DNA of the CDR3 is TGCAGTGCTAGCTCTCTAGCGGGAGATTTAGAGACCCAGTACTTC. The chain is built from TRBV20-1 and TRBJ2-5, with 10 bases identical to TRBD2. With V trimmed by 3 bases and J by 4 bases, 8 bases remained unmatched. This CDR3 has 15 amino acids. Germline lookup yields CDR1 DFQATT and CDR2 SNEGSKA (reference sequence).

The genes are TRBV4-1 and TRBJ1-1; 9 bases are a match to TRBD1. J was trimmed by 0 bases and V by 6 bases; bases with no gene match: 8. Germline CDR1 is MGHRA and CDR2 is YSYEKL. This CDR3 spans 16 amino acids. CDR3 protein: CASSRGTGRMNTEAFF. The CDR3 nucleotides read TGCGCCAGCAGTCGGGGGACAGGGCGAATGAACACTGAAGCTTTCTTT.

This clonotype occurred a few times. One end of the junction varies from germline; a read error may be responsible. The chain has TRBV5-1 and TRBJ2-7, with D perhaps matching TRBD1 (5 bases). Germline CDR1 SGHRS, CDR2 YFSETQ. This CDR3 contains 14 residues. CDR3 residues: CASSPHVGHYEQYF. The DNA for the CDR3 is TGCGCCAGCAGCCCCCACGTCGGACACTACGAGCAATACTTC.

This clonotype was seen a few times. The chain joins TRBV20-1 to TRBJ2-3; no clear D. V lost 0 bases and J lost 2, with 12 bases in between. The germline V gene has CDR1 DFQATT and CDR2 SNEGSKA (reference sequence). The CDR3 runs to 15 residues. The CDR3 DNA sequence: TGCAGTGCTAGAGATCTCGTAGTTTTCACAGATACGCAGTATTTT. Amino acids: CSARDLVVFTDTQYF.

This clonotype has a handful of counts. The chain carries TRBV7-6 and TRBJ1-3, with D unresolved. V was shortened by 0 bases and J by 2 bases, with 2 bases between the two germline ends. CDR1 is SGHVS, CDR2 FNYEAQ, per germline. This CDR3 has 13 residues. The CDR3 reads CASSLAPGNTIYF. DNA for the CDR3: TGTGCCAGCAGCTTAGCCCCTGGAAACACCATATATTTT.

There are a few counts of this clonotype. The rearrangement joins TRBV5-1 to TRBJ2-2; 8 nucleotides match TRBD2. This CDR3 is 16 amino acids long. Germline values: CDR1 SGHRS, CDR2 YFSETQ. V trimming: 3 bases; J trimming: 1 base; junction bases outside the gene matches: 5. CDR3: CASSSGRAVNTGELFF. CDR3 coding DNA: TGCGCCAGCAGCTCCGGGAGGGCCGTGAACACCGGGGAGCTGTTTTTT.

V and J are TRBV6-2 or TRBV6-3 and TRBJ2-1; no clear D. The CDR3 covers 15 residues. CDR1 is MNHEY, CDR2 SVGEGT, per germline. Deletions cut 1 base from V and 5 bases from J, with 12 bases between. The CDR3 nucleotides read TGTGCCAGCAGTTACTGGTCAGAGCCAAACAATGAGCAGTTCTTC. The encoded protein is CASSYWSEPNNEQFF.

This clonotype was seen a handful of times. This chain uses TRBV15 with TRBJ2-1, with D unresolved. Between the trimmed V and J ends, which lost 5 bases and 1 base, there was a span of 21 bases. This CDR3 comprises 18 residues. In germline, CDR1 is LNHNV, CDR2 YYDKDF (reference sequence). The CDR3, as DNA: TGTGCCACCAGCTTTTATACACCGCTGACCCTTTCCTACAATGAGCAGTTCTTC. Encoded protein: CATSFYTPLTLSYNEQFF.

Only a few counts were recorded for this clonotype. The chain uses TRBV7-2 and TRBJ2-3; TRBD2 agrees at 14 bases. J gave up 4 bases and V 0 bases, and 3 bases lay outside the gene matches. This CDR3 has 17 amino acids. Per germline, CDR1 SGHTA and CDR2 FQGNSA. CDR3 in DNA: TGTGCCAGCAGCTTAGCGCTGGGACTAGCGGGAGCAGATACGCAGTATTTT. Translated: CASSLALGLAGADTQYF.

The chain has TRBV5-1 and TRBJ1-5, with 7 positions matching TRBD1. The CDR3 is 14 residues long. V lost 5 bases, J lost 5 bases, and 7 bases stayed unmatched. CDR1 is SGHRS and CDR2 is YFSETQ in the germline V gene. The CDR3 bases are TGCGCCAGCAGTTGGGACAGCCCAGATCAGCCCCAGCATTTT. Translation: CASSWDSPDQPQHF.

This chain connects TRBV5-4 to TRBJ2-3; possible D gene TRBD1, 5 bases. CDR1 is SGHNT, CDR2 YYREEE, per germline (reference sequence). The V and J ends lost 0 bases and 4 bases respectively, with 9 bases between them. The CDR3 length is 14 residues. CDR3 sequence: CASSLVGRPDTQYF. Written as DNA, the CDR3 is TGTGCCAGCAGCTTGGTGGGGCGGCCAGATACGCAGTATTTT. Drawing the rest from reference TRBV5-4 and TRBJ2-3, the complete variable domain is ETGVTQSPTHLIKTRGQQVTLRCSSQSGHNTVSWYQQALGQGPQFIFQYYREEENGRGNFPPRFSGLQFPNYSSELNVNALELDDSALYLCASSLVGRPDTQYFGPGTRLTVL.

The sample holds a few counts of this clonotype. The chain has TRBV7-2 and TRBJ1-3, with D possibly TRBD1 on 5 matching bases. Trimming left V 0 bases short and J 0 bases short, with 9 bases between. The CDR3 runs 16 residues. The germline V gene has CDR1 SGHTA and CDR2 FQGNSA. CDR3 protein: CASSLAVGASGNTIYF. DNA for the CDR3: TGTGCCAGCAGCTTAGCAGTAGGGGCCTCTGGAAACACCATATATTTT.

This clonotype was found a few times. V and J are TRBV28 and TRBJ1-2; 8 bases align to TRBD1. This CDR3 is built from 13 residues. The V segment lost 7 bases and the J segment 7 bases; nucleotides outside the gene matches: 8. Per germline, CDR1 MDHEN and CDR2 SYDVKM. The CDR3 nucleotides are TGTGCCAGCAACACTCAGGGGGCTTCTGGCTACACCTTC. This codes for CASNTQGASGYTF.

The rearrangement uses TRBV21-1 and TRBJ2-7; the table's D gene call, TRBD1, was not cross checked with the DNA. TRBV21-1 is a known pseudogene. The CDR3 extends over 15 amino acids. CDR3 residues: CASTGGQWPHYEQYF. CDR3 DNA sequence: TGTGCCAGCACCGGGGGGCAGTGGCCCCATTACGAGCAGTACTTC.

This clonotype occurred a few times. The chain has TRBV5-5 and TRBJ1-2; D is undetermined. The CDR3 contains 16 residues. Germline CDR1 reads SGHKS; CDR2 reads YYEKEE (reference sequence). V was trimmed by 6 bases and J by 7 bases, leaving 25 bases between them. CDR3 nucleotides: TGTGCCAGCACACGAACCCAGTCTCTAGAAGCTCGTGGCTACACCTTC. Its translation: CASTRTQSLEARGYTF.

This clonotype has only a few counts. The gene calls are TRBV5-1 and TRBJ2-2; TRBD2 is a possible D gene (6 bases). CDR3 length: 15 amino acids. V was clipped by 4 bases and J by 4 bases, with 14 bases between them. Germline CDR1 and CDR2: SGHRS and YFSETQ. CDR3 in amino acids: CASSRSGRSTGELFF. CDR3 coding DNA: TGCGCCAGCAGCAGATCAGGGAGGAGCACCGGGGAGCTGTTTTTT.

The CDR3 loop is CASSTTAGTVGYTF. In nucleotides, the CDR3 is TGCGCCAGCAGCACAACCGCCGGGACAGTCGGCTACACCTTC. The rearrangement joins TRBV4-1 to TRBJ1-2, with TRBD1 identical over 7 bases. This CDR3 is 14 amino acids long. Germline V gene lookup returns CDR1 MGHRA and CDR2 YSYEKL. V dropped 5 bases and J dropped 8; count of bases not matched to a gene: 11.

The rearrangement uses TRBV6-5 and TRBJ2-2; no clear D gene. Germline assignment: CDR1 MNHEY and CDR2 SVGAGI. The ends were cut back, 0 bases at V and 4 bases at J, with 21 bases in the middle. The CDR3 extends over 19 amino acids. The chain's CDR3 is CASSYSITVPYVGTGELFF. CDR3 nucleotide sequence: TGTGCCAGCAGTTACTCGATAACAGTCCCATACGTGGGCACCGGGGAGCTGTTTTTT.

This clonotype was seen ten or more times. The rearrangement joins TRBV7-9 to TRBJ1-4; no firm D call. This CDR3 is 12 amino acids long. Germline-derived CDR1 and CDR2 are SEHNR and FQNEAQ (reference sequence). V lost 4 bases, J lost 8 bases, and 8 bases lay in between. Here the CDR3 DNA reads TGTGCCAGCAGCTCAGGCCAGGAAAAACTGTTTTTT. Its translation: CASSSGQEKLFF.